This is a list of T cell receptor beta chains from one sample in a study of monozygotic twins with inflammatory bowel disease. TCRdb reworked the 5' RACE reads into one entry per CDR3 protein, no DNA. This sample lists some 150,000 distinct CDR3 sequences; its ten largest clones have 2% to 3%. The material sequenced was blood. The receptors stem from a human donor with ulcerative colitis or Crohn's disease, or a healthy co-twin of an affected twin (not recorded which). Each CDR3 is given with its conserved first and last residue. Fields, in order: CDR3 protein, J gene, V gene.

CASSLAGGTGEQYF,TRBJ2-7,TRBV5-4
CASSFSGGEKLFF,TRBJ1-4,TRBV27
CASSLGGGLTDTQYF,TRBJ2-3,TRBV12-3/TRBV12-4
CASSESWPSTDTQYF,TRBJ2-3,TRBV6-1
CASSALDRTANTEAFF,TRBJ1-1,TRBV19
CASSPRGLSTGELFF,TRBJ2-2,TRBV7-2
CASSYHSNQPQHF,TRBJ1-5,TRBV3-1
CASSLIDYVENTEAFF,TRBJ1-1,TRBV14
CASSQGDSTDTQYF,TRBJ2-3,TRBV4-1
CASSNRGGAEDTQYF,TRBJ2-3,TRBV9
CASSQRGPPGYQETQYF,TRBJ2-5,TRBV14
CASSSKNGLADNNEQFF,TRBJ2-1,TRBV27
CASSEGQSYEQYF,TRBJ2-7,TRBV14
CATSDPIAGADNEQFF,TRBJ2-1,TRBV24-1
CDSSLGQESYEQYF,TRBJ2-7,TRBV5-1
CSARDLRQSTNEKLFF,TRBJ1-4,TRBV20-1
CSARPPGSYNSPLHF,TRBJ1-6,TRBV20-1
CASSPRGLVNTEAFF,TRBJ1-1,TRBV3-1
CASSWTSSSYEQYF,TRBJ2-7,TRBV5-4
CASSLQGAIYEQYF,TRBJ2-7,TRBV5-1
CSVRGGAKKYGYTF,TRBJ1-2,TRBV20-1
CASSLGALRSYEQYF,TRBJ2-7,TRBV5-5
CASSRQGEEDTQYF,TRBJ2-3,TRBV18
CASSLKGPKGEQFF,TRBJ2-1,TRBV7-3
CASSLDEREQYF,TRBJ2-7,TRBV5-4
CASSQNPPTVGANTEAFF,TRBJ1-1,TRBV4-3
CASSLDEGGGEIYEQYF,TRBJ2-7,TRBV7-6
CASSGDWTANSYEQYF,TRBJ2-7,TRBV25-1
CASSVTRFGEQYF,TRBJ2-7,TRBV9
CASMSGVIEKLFF,TRBJ1-4,TRBV12-5
CASSVMMNTEAFF,TRBJ1-1,TRBV6-4
CASKGGGTYGPQHF,TRBJ1-5,TRBV28
CATSEWGSGSTDTQYF,TRBJ2-3,TRBV24-1
CASSLGSGSSYNEQFF,TRBJ2-1,TRBV7-2
CATSDPGHTDTQYF,TRBJ2-3,TRBV24-1
CASSLGVREGQPQHF,TRBJ1-5,TRBV5-1
CASSAYGAAPNYEQYF,TRBJ2-7,TRBV7-2
CASRISASQETQYF,TRBJ2-5,TRBV28
CASSPRASYEQYF,TRBJ2-7,TRBV7-2
CASSGHGGTDTQYF,TRBJ2-3,TRBV9
CASSFSGLQETQYF,TRBJ2-5,TRBV12-3/TRBV12-4
CASTWAGGGQPQHF,TRBJ1-5,TRBV28
CASSRTGPALADTQYF,TRBJ2-3,TRBV7-6
CASREPGHKNTEAFF,TRBJ1-1,TRBV28
CATGPVGENTEAFF,TRBJ1-1,TRBV6-6
CASKTGQAMNTEAFF,TRBJ1-1,TRBV6-1
CASSFDRFEAFF,TRBJ1-1,TRBV7-9
CASTLRTDTQYF,TRBJ2-3,TRBV5-5
CASSNRQAHEQYF,TRBJ2-7,TRBV28
CASSTGTTNTEAFF,TRBJ1-1,TRBV28
CASSFGGPEAFF,TRBJ1-1,TRBV12-3/TRBV12-4
CASSPDKGSYEQYF,TRBJ2-7,TRBV3-1
CASSFGLAAETQYF,TRBJ2-5,TRBV7-2
CASSLVYNEEQFF,TRBJ2-1,TRBV7-2
CASSPGLAGFTGELFF,TRBJ2-2,TRBV7-3
CASSFPAGEGWNTEAFF,TRBJ1-1,TRBV5-6
CASSALGAYGYTF,TRBJ1-2,TRBV12-3/TRBV12-4
CSARFMPSQFPSTDTQYF,TRBJ2-3,TRBV20-1
CASSLTPENTEAFF,TRBJ1-1,TRBV5-1